This T cell receptor (beta chain) was identified in a study of cytomegalovirus exposure and HLA in healthy donors (dated 2017 in TCRdb). In the study overall: An earlier analysis of under 600 of the donors reported more than 250 Gb of sequence data and 100 million to 130 million unique TCR beta sequences from some 180 million T cells. An early release that covered about 600 HLA-typed donors contained about 300 gigabases of sequencing data and tens of millions of unique TCR sequences. Of the roughly 400 genotyped donors, 65% to 90% were placed in the genetic ancestry cluster associated with self-reported Caucasian donors. The study aimed to test whether signatures of past pathogen exposure could be identified by cataloging public T cell receptors. The T cell repertoires of under 750 subjects were profiled by immunosequencing and related to cytomegalovirus serostatus. In addition to the first cohort of around 670 subjects, a separate validation cohort of about 120 different subjects was used. High-throughput TCR immunosequencing, statistical association of individual TCRs with disease status, and machine learning were combined to predict cytomegalovirus infection status. A later analysis re-examined previously published TCR beta repertoires from roughly 720 donors and added high-resolution HLA genotyping to investigate patterns of TCR occurrence. Rather than drawing on any new phenotypic data, the later analysis identified candidate immune exposures from TCR beta sequences and the way those sequences occurred across donors. In an earlier analysis of roughly 540 of the donors, high-throughput TCR beta sequencing was used to judge whether each TCR beta V gene segment behaved as functional or pseudogenic. Donor age, sex, ethnicity and CMV serostatus were compiled together with the repertoire data. In a later genetic analysis, genome-wide SNP genotypes for about 65% of the 666 donors were used, and that subset was treated as a discovery cohort. Every repertoire in the discovery cohort had been generated on one and the same sequencing platform. Class I and class II HLA loci were covered by the typing at four-digit resolution. Typing coverage differed by locus: A, B, C, DRB1 and DQB1 were typed in about 629-630 donors, DQA1 in about 550, DPA1 in around 580, and DPB1 in 450 to 490. A handful of DR-DQ haplotypes were handled as single units for association and clustering because linkage in the cohort was strong. Among about 370 genotyped donors of the cohort, an average of around 250,000 unique TCR beta nucleotide sequences was sequenced per donor, of which about 19% were non-productive. Paper-wide results and their limitations: According to a later analysis, parvovirus B19, influenza, CMV and Epstein-Barr virus appeared linked to several top co-occurrence clusters. In this cohort, only TCR beta chains were sequenced, and detectable features were limited by the absence of alpha or paired-chain data. At a false discovery rate of 0.05, a later analysis linked approximately 18,000 TCR beta sequences to specific HLA alleles. Correlated functional status among segregating V segments might reflect linkage disequilibrium, but an unknown experimental factor could not be ruled out. A further reported finding was that TCR beta sequences accurately predicted the HLA-A and HLA-B alleles for most subjects in the first cohort. The classifier was reported to diagnose cytomegalovirus status with high specificity and sensitivity in both the original and validation cohorts. Three of the identified cytomegalovirus-associated TCR beta chains were confirmed in vitro to be specific for cytomegalovirus antigens. Assigning TCR associations to individual alleles was difficult when HLA alleles, especially DR and DQ, strongly co-occurred. In a later analysis, HLA-associated TCR beta chains showed more clonal expansion and lower generation probabilities than non-associated chains that were equally common. The presence/absence analyses assumed that sequencing depth was roughly uniform across donors, and that assumption may not be true. According to a later genetic analysis, donors in an Asian-associated ancestry cluster had fewer N-insertions in productive TCRs than the roughly 700-donor mean. According to a later analysis, TCR association rates differed among HLA loci, with DRB1 alleles showing the most associated TCRs and HLA-C alleles showing the fewest. HLA typing was unavailable for some donors at each locus, so association tests used only the typed subset. A cluster of highly shared sequence variants was judged likely to be a technical artifact of the sequencing pipeline. Most TCR sequences were observed very rarely across donors, whereas some public TCRs were present in many individuals. A later genetic analysis associated a missense DCLRE1C variant with V-gene and J-gene trimming of TCR beta chains, and an independent cohort replicated the association. Broadly in line with IMGT annotations, most TCR beta V segments showed up in productive rearrangements about 87% or about 30% of the time in an earlier analysis of 587 of the donors. It was suggested by the authors that the approach could potentially be generalized to other disease states and immunological phenotypes. Immune exposure information for the cohort was limited to CMV serostatus. A total of roughly 160 TCR beta chains were listed by the study as associated with cytomegalovirus. Because counts were too low, seventeen rarely observed V segments, including chromosome 9 orphons, were excluded from the earlier analysis of some 590 of the donors. Some IMGT-functional V segments, including TRBV6-2 and TRBV6-3, could not be told apart with the 87-base-pair reads, so those segments were excluded. A later analysis found that most CMV-associated TCR beta chains appeared HLA-restricted, with HLA associations seemingly driven largely by CMV exposure.

The protocol used for the library was the immunoSEQ multiplex PCR assay. For the multiplex PCR, a mixture combining 60 forward primers for TCR Vbeta segments and 13 reverse primers for TCR Jbeta segments was used. The CDR3 region of rearranged TCR beta genes was amplified from genomic DNA by a multiplex PCR assay. The amplified TCR beta libraries were sequenced on the Illumina HiSeq System as 87-base-pair reads. As for how the authors treated the data: A later analysis counted about 80 million unique TCR beta chains across the 550 to 750 repertoires, and roughly 10 million of these chains were shared by at least two donors. Raw reads were error-corrected and collapsed into unique sequences with a nearest-neighbor algorithm that merged closely related sequences to remove PCR and sequencing errors. To assign V, D and J gene segments, CDR3 sequences were aligned to IMGT reference sequences. For a sequence to be retained, a match of at least six nucleotides to both a V gene segment and a J gene segment was required. A rearrangement was called productive if the CDR3 had no stop codons and remained in frame with V and J, and every other rearrangement was called non-productive. Following IMGT convention, CDR3 was defined as the stretch from the second conserved V-encoded cysteine up to the conserved J-encoded phenylalanine. The earlier analysis of 587 of the donors excluded sequences that lacked an unambiguous match to a single V gene segment. An earlier analysis of fewer than 750 of the donors classified V segments as functional when productive rearrangements were above 56.7% and as segregating when the standard deviation between donors was above 5%. A statistical classification framework was built to diagnose cytomegalovirus status from the catalog of TCR beta chain sequences. In a later analysis, V and J genes were assigned by comparing TCR nucleotide sequences against IMGT/GENE-DB human TR gene sequences. The TCRdist pipeline was used in a later analysis to assign CDR3 sequences and most-parsimonious VDJ recombination scenarios. In a later analysis, each TCR beta chain was defined by its CDR3 amino acid sequence together with its V-gene family, and reads without a unique V-gene family were excluded. A later analysis removed 600 or so highly shared, low-generation-probability nucleotide sequences to deal with suspected cross-contamination and a sequencing artifact. In a later analysis, a clonal expansion index was calculated for each public chain from normalized within-repertoire ranks of inferred template counts. A later analysis computed generation probabilities with a VDJ recombination model fitted to out-of-frame rearrangements, and checked the results against IGoR. In a later analysis, hypergeometric tests were used to score TCR-TCR, TCR-HLA and TCR-CMV co-occurrence, with a repertoire-size bias correction applied to TCR pairs. In a later analysis, false discovery rates were estimated by permuting HLA or CMV assignments 20 times. In a later analysis, co-occurring TCRs were grouped using DBSCAN, with TCRdist sequence similarity added in when clustering inside HLA-allele-positive subsets. For co-occurrence clustering, repertoires with fewer than 30,000 or more than 120,000 public chains were excluded, along with 5 or 6 repertoires with anomalous nucleotide sharing. TCRdb obtained this table from immuneACCESS and retained in-frame rearrangements with V and J assigned. These tables miss some clones; where compared with another copy, unresolved V genes account for less than half of the shortfall, and the remainder is unexplained. That table supplies the V and J calls and clone size; D and trimming were determined from the DNA. The sample table contains 90,000 to 140,000 clones; only one count was recorded for over 12% of them. Together, the top ten hold approximately 0.8% of the sample.

Note on this clone: This receptor's antigen is unknown. The input lacks base qualities; no much larger clone sits a single base away.

CDR3 length: 14 amino acids, cysteine to phenylalanine. Only CDR3 DNA remains: 42 bases, in frame from the first base. V and J are truncated by 5 bases and 4 bases respectively, leaving an intervening sequence of 14 bases. CDR1 SGHTA and CDR2 FQGTGA were looked up in the germline V gene. In total, just over 650 healthy bone marrow donors made up the cohort. Cohort members were all nominally healthy when sampled, although unrecorded immune exposures were likely present. The donor tested CMV seronegative and was one of the 352 seronegative cohort members. Every donor gave a peripheral blood sample, and the peripheral blood mononuclear cells from that sample were used for TCR beta sequencing. Genomic DNA was extracted from the blood cell samples with the Qiagen DNeasy Blood Extraction Kit.

The source is a female donor in good health and CMV-seronegative. The sample taken for sequencing was PBMCs. This chain joins TRBV7-3 to TRBJ1-1; no D gene is confidently identified. The DNA sequence follows: TGTGCCAGCAGCCCCGACGCGTCGGGCACTGAAGCTTTCTTT. It translates as CASSPDASGTEAFF.